A selection of T cell receptor beta chains follows, all from one sample in a study of control samples from healthy donors and cancer patients. Assay: immunoSEQ multiplex PCR; the TCRdb copy retains only in-frame clones and omits some. The table records around 140,000 clones, roughly 92% of them present only once. Sequenced material: blood. All receptors come from a man aged 18-30 years in good health. Both conserved end residues are part of each CDR3. The D gene is left open where the match is weak. Where a row states a size, it is once, few, many or the class of an expanded clone; other rows omit it.

>.|TRBJ2-3|TRBV9|TRBD2
CASSVVASGGTDTQYF
TGTGCCAGCAGCGTAGTGGCTAGCGGAGGCACAGATACGCAGTATTTT
>.|TRBJ1-2|TRBV6-2/TRBV6-3|.
CASSYRGGIYGYTF
TGTGCCAGCAGTTACCGGGGGGGTATCTATGGCTACACCTTC
>.|TRBJ2-5|TRBV12-3/TRBV12-4|.
CASSLAEGETQYF
TGTGCCAGCAGTTTAGCTGAGGGGGAGACCCAGTACTTC
>.|TRBJ2-1|TRBV3-1/TRBV3-2|TRBD2
CASSQLPLAGGLGEQFF
TGTGCCAGCAGCCAACTCCCACTAGCGGGGGGGTTGGGTGAGCAGTTCTTC
>.|TRBJ2-5|TRBV5-1|TRBD2
CASSLTSGPPATQYF
TGCGCCAGCAGCTTGACTAGCGGGCCTCCGGCGACCCAGTACTTC
>.|TRBJ2-3|TRBV3-1/TRBV3-2|TRBD2
CASSQDKLAGNTQYF
TGTGCCAGCAGCCAAGATAAACTAGCGGGCAATACGCAGTATTTT
>.|TRBJ1-1|TRBV4-1|.
CASSQESVNTEAFF
TGCGCCAGCAGCCAAGAATCAGTGAACACTGAAGCTTTCTTT
>.|TRBJ2-1|TRBV3-1/TRBV3-2|.
CASSRRDILNEQFF
TGTGCCAGCAGCCGCCGGGACATCCTCAATGAGCAGTTCTTC
>.|TRBJ1-2|TRBV27|.
CASSPGQDDYTF
TGTGCCAGCAGTCCGGGGCAGGATGACTACACCTTC
>.|TRBJ2-7|TRBV5-4|TRBD1
CASRARDRASSYEQYF
TGTGCCAGCAGGGCCCGGGACAGGGCAAGCTCCTACGAGCAGTACTTC
>.|TRBJ1-6|TRBV5-1|TRBD1
CASSLEGTGQNSPLHF
TGCGCCAGCAGCTTGGAAGGGACAGGGCAAAATTCACCCCTCCACTTT
>.|TRBJ2-1|TRBV9|TRBD2
CASSLSSGVYNEQFF
TGTGCCAGCAGCCTCTCTAGCGGGGTGTACAATGAGCAGTTCTTC
>.|TRBJ1-1|TRBV5-1|.
CASSLGTQSTEAFF
TGCGCCAGCAGCTTGGGGACACAGTCCACTGAAGCTTTCTTT
>.|TRBJ1-2|TRBV6-5|TRBD1
CASSPINRGSAGYTF
TGTGCCAGCAGTCCAATTAACAGGGGTTCGGCTGGCTACACCTTC
>.|TRBJ1-2|TRBV18|.
CASSPGYRDGYTF
TGTGCCAGCTCACCAGGGTACAGGGACGGCTACACCTTC
>.|TRBJ1-2|TRBV11-1|.
CASSFGNYGYTF
TGTGCCAGCAGCTTTGGTAACTATGGCTACACCTTC
>once|TRBJ2-5|TRBV5-1|TRBD2
CASWNMGLAGEETQYF
TGCGCCAGCTGGAACATGGGACTAGCGGGGGAAGAGACCCAGTACTTC
>once|TRBJ2-7|TRBV6-5|.
CASGRTPSYEQYF
TGTGCCAGCGGGAGGACACCCTCCTACGAGCAGTACTTC
>.|TRBJ2-5|TRBV6-6|TRBD1
CASSTDRETWETQYF
TGTGCCAGCAGCACTGACAGGGAGACGTGGGAGACCCAGTACTTC
>.|TRBJ1-4|TRBV19|.
CASSSYRDGNEKLFF
TGTGCCAGTAGTTCCTACCGGGACGGTAATGAAAAACTGTTTTTT
>.|TRBJ1-1|TRBV11-2|.
CASSFEGEWGRSTEAFF
TGTGCCAGCAGCTTTGAGGGGGAATGGGGGCGGAGCACTGAAGCTTTCTTT
>.|TRBJ1-1|TRBV6-5|.
CASRPGRNTEAFF
TGTGCCAGCAGGCCGGGAAGGAACACTGAAGCTTTCTTT
>.|TRBJ2-3|TRBV6-5|.
CASSRGRRTDTQYF
TGTGCCAGCAGCAGAGGTCGACGCACAGATACGCAGTATTTT
>.|TRBJ2-2|TRBV6-1|TRBD1
CASSDGTGVAGELFF
TGTGCCAGCAGTGATGGGACAGGGGTTGCCGGGGAGCTGTTTTTT
>.|TRBJ2-2|TRBV2|.
CASRGAAGELFF
TGTGCCAGCAGGGGGGCGGCCGGGGAGCTGTTTTTT
>.|TRBJ1-6|TRBV9|.
CASSVNGDSPLHF
TGTGCCAGCAGCGTGAACGGAGATTCACCCCTCCACTTT
>.|TRBJ1-6|TRBV7-9|.
CAIPQGAGYNSPLHF
TGTGCCATCCCGCAAGGAGCGGGCTATAATTCACCCCTCCACTTT
>once|TRBJ2-5|TRBV29-1|.
CSVARGGAKETQYF
TGCAGCGTTGCCAGGGGGGGTGCGAAAGAGACCCAGTACTTC
>.|TRBJ2-3|TRBV5-4|TRBD1
CASRPGQTTDTQYF
TGTGCCAGCAGACCGGGACAGACCACAGATACGCAGTATTTT
>.|TRBJ2-1|TRBV6-1|.
CASSEPRGSYNEQFF
TGTGCCAGCAGTGAACCCCGGGGGTCCTACAATGAGCAGTTCTTC
>.|TRBJ2-1|TRBV7-7|TRBD1
CASSPTGGSVGNEQFF
TGTGCCAGCAGTCCGACAGGGGGCTCGGTGGGCAATGAGCAGTTCTTC
>.|TRBJ2-7|TRBV5-4|TRBD2
CASSPHTSGGGYEQYF
TGTGCCAGCAGCCCCCATACTAGCGGGGGGGGATACGAGCAGTACTTC
>few|TRBJ1-1|TRBV4-2|.
CASSQDLSTTEAFF
TGTGCCAGCAGCCAAGACTTATCGACAACAGAAGCTTTCTTT
>.|TRBJ1-2|TRBV5-1|TRBD1
CASSDRGLESGYTF
TGCGCCAGCAGCGACAGGGGATTAGAATCAGGCTACACCTTC
>.|TRBJ1-1|TRBV2|.
CASVRGLNTEAFF
TGTGCCAGCGTAAGAGGTCTGAACACTGAAGCTTTCTTT
>few|TRBJ1-1|TRBV19|.
CASSIVTDTEAFF
TGTGCCAGTAGTATTGTAACAGACACTGAAGCTTTCTTT
>.|TRBJ2-6|TRBV18|.
CASSPSRSSGANVLTF
TGTGCCAGCTCACCGTCTCGGAGCTCTGGGGCCAACGTCCTGACTTTC
>few|TRBJ2-7|TRBV5-1|TRBD1
CASSLWGQSEQYF
TGCGCCAGCAGCTTGTGGGGACAGAGCGAGCAGTACTTC
>.|TRBJ1-4|TRBV2|.
CASATASATNEKLFF
TGTGCCAGCGCGACGGCGTCGGCAACTAATGAAAAACTGTTTTTT
>.|TRBJ1-1|TRBV7-3|.
CASSLYTNTEAFF
TGTGCCAGCAGCTTATACACGAACACTGAAGCTTTCTTT
>.|TRBJ1-4|TRBV10-3|.
CAISESVANEKLFF
TGTGCCATCAGTGAGTCGGTAGCTAATGAAAAACTGTTTTTT
>.|TRBJ2-7|TRBV2|.
CASSLSGGSLGEQYF
TGTGCCAGCAGCCTAAGTGGGGGATCCTTGGGCGAGCAGTACTTC
>.|TRBJ1-1|TRBV27|TRBD1
CASSVQGANTEAFF
TGTGCCAGCAGCGTACAGGGGGCGAACACTGAAGCTTTCTTT
>.|TRBJ1-3|TRBV11-2|.
CASSYSDPGFSGNTIYF
TGTGCCAGCAGCTACAGCGACCCCGGGTTTTCTGGAAACACCATATATTTT
>.|TRBJ2-1|TRBV5-6|TRBD1
CASSFPGTGGYNEQFF
TGTGCCAGCAGCTTCCCCGGGACAGGGGGCTACAATGAGCAGTTCTTC
>.|TRBJ1-2|TRBV28|.
CASSDRDGYTF
TGTGCCAGCAGTGATAGGGATGGCTACACCTTC
>.|TRBJ1-2|TRBV2|.
CASSEDLRGALWGYTF
TGTGCCAGCAGTGAAGATTTGAGGGGGGCACTTTGGGGCTACACCTTC
>.|TRBJ1-5|TRBV11-2|.
CASSLQGFSNQPQHF
TGTGCCAGCAGCTTACAGGGGTTCAGCAATCAGCCCCAGCATTTT